The 8 T cell receptor beta chains below come from one sample, sequenced in a study of T-cell reconstitution after alpha-beta-depleted transplantation in children. Unique molecular identifiers were built into the TCRbeta library. Each CDR3 protein is one row after TCRdb ran MiXCR on the PCR reads. Among some 200,000 distinct CDR3 sequences listed, approximately 14% were seen once. The sequences come from PBMCs from the stem cell graft donor, collected from the stem cell graft. The receptors come from a human donor who donated a stem cell graft to a child with acute lymphoblastic leukemia.

This chain connects TRBV5-1 to TRBJ2-3, with D hard to call. The CDR3 covers 14 residues. V was cut by 4 bases and J by 8 bases, with 17 bases left in between. Germline-derived CDR1 and CDR2 are SGHRS and YFSETQ. The CDR3 region is CASSQSQNVGTQYF. The CDR3 DNA sequence: TGCGCCAGCAGCCAATCACAGAACGTGGGTACGCAGTATTTT.

Remarks on this clonotype: This may be a read error, as it is one base from a much larger clone. V gene TRBV5-1 combines with J gene TRBJ2-7, with D perhaps being TRBD1 or TRBD2 (5 bases each). The CDR3 covers 16 residues. V was shortened by 0 bases and J by 2 bases, with 15 bases between the two germline ends. CDR1 SGHRS and CDR2 YFSETQ come from the germline V gene. In DNA form, the CDR3 reads TGCGCCAGCAGCTTGGCCTCGGGGACCACGGCCTACGAGCAGTACTTC. Residues: CASSLASGTTAYEQYF. Filled out from reference TRBV5-1 and TRBJ2-7, the complete variable domain reads KAGVTQTPRYLIKTRGQQVTLSCSPISGHRSVSWYQQTPGQGLQFLFEYFSETQRNKGNFPGRFSGRQFSNSRSEMNVSTLELGDSALYLCASSLASGTTAYEQYFGPGTRLTVT.

This clonotype has ten or more counts. The chain is built from TRBV5-5 and TRBJ1-1, with 9 bases lining up with TRBD1. This CDR3 has 17 amino acids. V shed 1 base, J shed 2 bases, and the junction held 9 bases outside the gene matches. Germline lookup yields CDR1 SGHKS and CDR2 YYEKEE (reference sequence). The CDR3 DNA reads as TGTGCCAGCAGCTTGCAGGATGGGACAGGGTTTAACACTGAAGCTTTCTTT. Translating gives CASSLQDGTGFNTEAFF.

There are many counts of this clonotype. V is TRBV5-1 and J is TRBJ1-1; D remains ambiguous. V was pared by 3 bases and J by 1 base, with 10 bases between. The CDR3 has 14 residues. Germline CDR1 reads SGHRS; CDR2 reads YFSETQ. The CDR3 spells CASSWGPANTEAFF. CDR3 coding DNA: TGCGCCAGCAGCTGGGGTCCAGCGAACACTGAAGCTTTCTTT.

The chain joins TRBV12-3 or TRBV12-4 to TRBJ2-1; D may be TRBD2 (6 bases). The CDR3 length is 18 residues. Trimming pared 11 bases from V and 7 bases from J, leaving 33 bases between. CDR3 coding DNA: TGTGCCTTCAGTTTTAAGACTCTCGGGTACGGGGGTAGGAATGAGCAGTTCTTC. Translated, it gives CAFSFKTLGYGGRNEQFF.

The table lists this clonotype with a few counts. The rearrangement uses TRBV7-9 and TRBJ1-2; D is possibly TRBD1 (5 bases). CDR1 SEHNR and CDR2 FQNEAQ come from the germline V gene (reference sequence). V lost 0 bases to trimming and J lost 7 bases, with 12 bases between them. CDR3 size: 14 residues. CDR3 sequence: CASSLAPGDPGYTF. The CDR3 DNA follows: TGTGCCAGCAGCTTAGCGCCGGGGGATCCTGGCTACACCTTC. Full variable domain (outside the CDR3, taken from reference TRBV7-9 and TRBJ1-2): DTGVSQNPRHKITKRGQNVTFRCDPISEHNRLYWYRQTLGQGPEFLTYFQNEAQLEKSRLLSDRFSAERPKGSFSTLEIQRTEQGDSAMYLCASSLAPGDPGYTFGSGTRLTVV.

This clonotype was seen a handful of times. The junction departs from the called germline gene at one end, perhaps through a read error. The rearrangement joins TRBV12-3 or TRBV12-4 to TRBJ2-1, with TRBD2 identical over 13 bases. The CDR3 runs 14 residues. CDR3 in DNA: TGTGCCAGCAGGCAATTACTAGCGGGGGGGCTGGGTATCTTC. The encoded protein is CASRQLLAGGLGIF.

The V and J genes are TRBV10-2 and TRBJ2-1; D remains unclear. This CDR3 is built from 15 residues. Germline assignment: CDR1 WSHSY and CDR2 SAAADI. With 3 bases removed from V and 10 bases from J, the gap between germline ends came to 19 bases. As DNA, the CDR3 is TGCGCCAGCAGTGAAGGTATTATAAACACAATAGAGCAGTTCTTC. It codes for CASSEGIINTIEQFF.